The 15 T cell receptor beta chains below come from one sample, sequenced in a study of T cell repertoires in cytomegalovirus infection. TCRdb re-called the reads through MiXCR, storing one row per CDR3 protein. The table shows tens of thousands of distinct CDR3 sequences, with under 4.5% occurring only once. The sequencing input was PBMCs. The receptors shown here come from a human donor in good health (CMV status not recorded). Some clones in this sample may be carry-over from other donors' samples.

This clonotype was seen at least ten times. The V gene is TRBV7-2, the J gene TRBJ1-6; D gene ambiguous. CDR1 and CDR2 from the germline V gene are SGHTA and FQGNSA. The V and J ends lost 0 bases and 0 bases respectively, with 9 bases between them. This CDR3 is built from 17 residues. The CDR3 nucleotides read TGTGCCAGCAGCTTAGCCGTATATAGCTCCTATAATTCACCCCTCCACTTT. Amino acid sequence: CASSLAVYSSYNSPLHF.

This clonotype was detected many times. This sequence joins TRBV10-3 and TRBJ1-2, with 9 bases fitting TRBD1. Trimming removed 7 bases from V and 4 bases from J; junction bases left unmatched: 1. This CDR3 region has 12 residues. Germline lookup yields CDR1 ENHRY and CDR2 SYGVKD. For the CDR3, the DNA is TGTGCCATCATGGACAGGGGCTATGGCTACACCTTC. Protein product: CAIMDRGYGYTF.

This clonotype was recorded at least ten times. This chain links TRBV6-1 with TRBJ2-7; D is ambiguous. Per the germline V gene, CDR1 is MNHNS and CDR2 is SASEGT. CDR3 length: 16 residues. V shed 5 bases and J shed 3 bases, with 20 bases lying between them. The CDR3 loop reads CASSPLLLDQDYEQYF. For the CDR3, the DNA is TGTGCCAGCAGTCCCCTTCTTCTCGATCAAGACTACGAGCAGTACTTC.

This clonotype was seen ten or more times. Written as DNA, the CDR3 is TGTGCCAGCAGCTTACTCCAGGGACGGACTGAAGCTTTCTTT. This translates into CASSLLQGRTEAFF. The gene calls are TRBV7-2 and TRBJ1-1; a possible D gene is TRBD1 (5 bases). The ends were cut back, 2 bases at V and 5 bases at J, with 12 bases in the middle. The CDR3 runs 14 residues. The V gene's germline CDR1 is SGHTA and CDR2 FQGNSA.

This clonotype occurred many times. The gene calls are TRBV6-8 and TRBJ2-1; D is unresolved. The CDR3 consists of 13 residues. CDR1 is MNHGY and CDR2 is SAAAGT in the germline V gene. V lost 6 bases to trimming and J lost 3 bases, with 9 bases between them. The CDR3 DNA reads TGTGCCAGCAGCCTAGGTCACTACAATGAGCAGTTCTTC. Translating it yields CASSLGHYNEQFF.

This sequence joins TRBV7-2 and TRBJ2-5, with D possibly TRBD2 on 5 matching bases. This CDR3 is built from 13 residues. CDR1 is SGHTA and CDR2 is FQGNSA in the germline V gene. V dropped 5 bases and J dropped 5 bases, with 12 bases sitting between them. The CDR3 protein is CASSPDSGETQYF. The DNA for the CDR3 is TGTGCCAGCAGCCCGGACTCTGGGGAGACCCAGTACTTC.

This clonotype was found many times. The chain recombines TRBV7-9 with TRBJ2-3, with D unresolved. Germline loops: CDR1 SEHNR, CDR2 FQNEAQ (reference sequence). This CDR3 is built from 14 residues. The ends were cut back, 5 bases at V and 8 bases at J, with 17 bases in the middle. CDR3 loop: CASSPPSRVGTQYF. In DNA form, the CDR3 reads TGTGCCAGCAGCCCCCCATCTAGGGTGGGTACGCAGTATTTT.

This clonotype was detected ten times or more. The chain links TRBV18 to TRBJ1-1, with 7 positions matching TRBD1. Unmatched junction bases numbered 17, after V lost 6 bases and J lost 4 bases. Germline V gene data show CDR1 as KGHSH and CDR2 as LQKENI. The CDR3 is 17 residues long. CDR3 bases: TGTGCCAGCTCTCACGCCACCAGGGGGGGACTAGTCACTGAAGCTTTCTTT. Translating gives CASSHATRGGLVTEAFF.

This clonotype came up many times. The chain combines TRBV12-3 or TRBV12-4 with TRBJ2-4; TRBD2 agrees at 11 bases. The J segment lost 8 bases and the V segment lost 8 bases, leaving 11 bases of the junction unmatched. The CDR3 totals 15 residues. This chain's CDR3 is CASRGSGGATHIQYF. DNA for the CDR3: TGTGCCAGCCGAGGTAGCGGGGGGGCTACACACATTCAGTACTTC.

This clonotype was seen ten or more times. The CDR3 nucleotides read TGTGCCAGCGGGGATGGGGGGGCTGCGCAGCCCCAGCATTTT. The encoded protein is CASGDGGAAQPQHF. The chain joins TRBV12-3 or TRBV12-4 to TRBJ1-5, with D possibly matching TRBD1 (6 bases). V was clipped by 8 bases and J by 7 bases, with 18 bases between them. CDR3 length equals 14 residues.

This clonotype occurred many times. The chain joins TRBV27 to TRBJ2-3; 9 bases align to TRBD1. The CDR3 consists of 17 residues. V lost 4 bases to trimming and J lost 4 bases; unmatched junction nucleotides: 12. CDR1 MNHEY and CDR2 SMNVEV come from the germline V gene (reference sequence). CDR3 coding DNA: TGTGCCAGCAGTTCGGGACAGGGAGTAGTAGGGTCAGATACGCAGTATTTT. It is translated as CASSSGQGVVGSDTQYF.

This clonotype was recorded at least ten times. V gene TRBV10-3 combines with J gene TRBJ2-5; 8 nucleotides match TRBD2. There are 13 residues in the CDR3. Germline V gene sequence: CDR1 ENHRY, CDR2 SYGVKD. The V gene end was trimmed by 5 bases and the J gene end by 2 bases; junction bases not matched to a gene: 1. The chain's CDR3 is CAISTSGQETQYF. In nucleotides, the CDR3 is TGTGCCATCAGTACTAGCGGACAAGAGACCCAGTACTTC.

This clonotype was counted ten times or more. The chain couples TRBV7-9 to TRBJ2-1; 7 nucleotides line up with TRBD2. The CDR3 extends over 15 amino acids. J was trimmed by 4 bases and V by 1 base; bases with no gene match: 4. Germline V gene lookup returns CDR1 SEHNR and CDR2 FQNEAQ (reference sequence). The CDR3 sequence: CASSLVTSPYNEQFF. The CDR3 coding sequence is TGTGCCAGCAGCTTAGTGACTAGCCCTTACAATGAGCAGTTCTTC. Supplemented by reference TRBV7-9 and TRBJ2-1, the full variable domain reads DTGVSQNPRHKITKRGQNVTFRCDPISEHNRLYWYRQTLGQGPEFLTYFQNEAQLEKSRLLSDRFSAERPKGSFSTLEIQRTEQGDSAMYLCASSLVTSPYNEQFFGPGTRLTVL.

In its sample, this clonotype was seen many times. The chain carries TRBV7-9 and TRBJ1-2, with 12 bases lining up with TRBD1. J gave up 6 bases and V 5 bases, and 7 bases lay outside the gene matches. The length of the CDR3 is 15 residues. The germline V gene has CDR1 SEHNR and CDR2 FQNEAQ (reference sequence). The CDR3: CASSQGDRGRHGYTF. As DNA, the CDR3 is TGTGCCAGCAGCCAGGGGGACAGGGGGCGTCATGGCTACACCTTC.

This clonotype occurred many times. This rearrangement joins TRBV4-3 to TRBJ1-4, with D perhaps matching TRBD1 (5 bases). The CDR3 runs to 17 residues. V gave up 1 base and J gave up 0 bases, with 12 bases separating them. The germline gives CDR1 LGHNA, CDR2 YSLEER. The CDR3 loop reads CASSQAGQGATNEKLFF. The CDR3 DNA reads TGCGCCAGCAGCCAAGCAGGACAAGGCGCAACTAATGAAAAACTGTTTTTT.